This TCR beta chain was captured in a study of cytomegalovirus exposure and HLA in healthy donors. Broader study findings: Fewer than 20,000 TCR beta sequences were associated with HLA alleles at 0.05 false discovery rate in a later analysis. Apart from CMV serostatus, no immune exposure information was available.

This clone occurred once. Its specificity is unknown. Amplification used 60 Vbeta primers and 13 Jbeta primers. Produced via immunoSEQ multiplex PCR; TCRdb's table is partial and in-frame only. The table shows 110,000 to 150,000 clones, with just under 70% occurring only once. The ends were cut back, 2 bases at V and 0 bases at J, with 15 bases in the middle. Per the germline V gene, CDR1 is SGHRS and CDR2 is YFSETQ. The CDR3 contains 17 residues. The sequence derives from a man in his fifties or sixties in good health and CMV-seronegative. The chain uses TRBV5-1 and TRBJ1-3, with D perhaps TRBD1 (5 bases). The sample comprised PBMCs. The CDR3 protein is CASSLTVDSVSGNTIYF. The CDR3 DNA follows: TGCGCCAGCAGCTTAACAGTCGACAGCGTCTCTGGAAACACCATATATTTT.